These T cell receptor beta chains were read from a single sample in a study of regulatory T cells in long-lasting Graves disease. TCRdb processed the multiplex PCR reads anew with MiXCR; each CDR3 protein has one entry. There are around 460,000 distinct CDR3 sequences in the sample; 20% to 25% occur only once, and less than 9% lies in the top ten. Source: peripheral blood mononuclear cells (PBMCs), taken when the disease was refractory, from a patient treated with antithyroid drugs. The receptor source for this set is a female donor with Graves disease. Each CDR3 is given with its conserved first and last residue. A D gene is named only where the DNA matches it firmly. For some rows the clone size is stated as once, few or many, or as a class when expanded; others skip it.

j_gene,v_gene,d_gene,abundance,CDR3nt,CDR3aa
TRBJ2-5,TRBV28,TRBD2,many,TGTGCCAGCATCGGGACTAGCGGGGGTAAAGAGACCCAGTACTTC,CASIGTSGGKETQYF
TRBJ2-1,TRBV7-2,.,many,TGTGCCAGCGGATCAAGCTTGGATAATGAGCAGTTCTTC,CASGSSLDNEQFF
TRBJ2-5,TRBV2,TRBD2,many,TGTGCCAGCAGCGGGGGGACTTTTGAAGAGACCCAGTACTTC,CASSGGTFEETQYF
TRBJ1-6,TRBV28,TRBD1,many,TGTGCCAGCAGTTTTAATACCCCTCGACAGGGGAGCTATTCACCCCTCCACTTT,CASSFNTPRQGSYSPLHF
TRBJ2-5,TRBV5-6,.,few,TGTGCCAGCAGCCCCCAGGGGATCCAAGAGACCCAGTACTTC,CASSPQGIQETQYF
TRBJ2-5,TRBV5-4,.,.,TGTGCCAGCAGCTTCATGGCCCCGGGGGAAGAGACCCAGTACTTC,CASSFMAPGEETQYF
TRBJ1-1,TRBV4-1,TRBD1,many,TGCGCCAGCAGCCAAGATCAGGGACAGGCTACCCGTGAAGCTTTCTTT,CASSQDQGQATREAFF
TRBJ2-7,TRBV12-3/TRBV12-4,.,many,TGTGCCAGCAGCCTCCGGGACCCCCCCTACGAGCAGTACTTC,CASSLRDPPYEQYF
TRBJ1-1,TRBV11-1,.,many,TGTGCCAGCAGCTTTCTGAGGGGGACTGAAGCTTTCTTT,CASSFLRGTEAFF
TRBJ1-5,TRBV12-3/TRBV12-4,.,many,TGTGCCAGCAGCTTAACGGGGCTCAGCAATCAGCCCCAGCATTTT,CASSLTGLSNQPQHF
TRBJ2-2,TRBV9,.,.,TGTGCCAGCAGCGTAGGACTCCCCGGGGAGCTGTTTTTT,CASSVGLPGELFF
TRBJ2-6,TRBV12-3/TRBV12-4,TRBD1,few,TGTGCCAGCAGTAAGAGCACAGGGGCTTTCGCCTCTGGGGCCAACGTCCTGACTTTC,CASSKSTGAFASGANVLTF
TRBJ1-2,TRBV5-4,.,.,TGTGCCAGCAGCTCCGACCCGGACCCGAGGAGCTATGGCTACACCTTC,CASSSDPDPRSYGYTF
TRBJ2-7,TRBV28,.,many,TGTGCCAGCAGTTTATCCGGGGACTCCTACGAGCAGTACTTC,CASSLSGDSYEQYF
TRBJ1-4,TRBV7-3,TRBD1,many,TGTGCCAGCGCGAAGGGGGCATCTGAAAAACTGTTTTTT,CASAKGASEKLFF
TRBJ1-1,TRBV5-1,TRBD1,.,TGCGCCAGCAGCGTACGACAGGGGGACAACACTGAAGCTTTCTTT,CASSVRQGDNTEAFF
TRBJ2-2,TRBV7-2,TRBD1,.,TGTGCCAGCAGCCCGGGGGGACAGGGTTTCACCGGGGAGCTGTTTTTT,CASSPGGQGFTGELFF
TRBJ1-2,TRBV12-3/TRBV12-4,.,.,TGTGCCGGCAGTTTTAAGACCTTTAACTATGGCTACACCTTC,CAGSFKTFNYGYTF
TRBJ1-1,TRBV4-3,.,.,TGCGCCAGCAGCCACCAGCAGGTTGGGACTGAAGCTTTCTTT,CASSHQQVGTEAFF
TRBJ1-5,TRBV3-1,.,.,TGTGCCAGCAGCGGCGGGACTGACAATCAGCCCCAGCATTTT,CASSGGTDNQPQHF